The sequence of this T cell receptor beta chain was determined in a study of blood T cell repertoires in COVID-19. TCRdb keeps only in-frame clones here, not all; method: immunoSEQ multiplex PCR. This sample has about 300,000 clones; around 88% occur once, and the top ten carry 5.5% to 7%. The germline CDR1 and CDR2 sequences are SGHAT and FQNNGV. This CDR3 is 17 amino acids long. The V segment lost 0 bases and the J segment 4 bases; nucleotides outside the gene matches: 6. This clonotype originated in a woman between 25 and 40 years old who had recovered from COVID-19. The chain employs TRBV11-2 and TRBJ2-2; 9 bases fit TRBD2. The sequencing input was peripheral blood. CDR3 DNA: TGTGCCAGCAGCTTAGATTGGAGTAGCGGGGGCACCGGGGAGCTGTTTTTT. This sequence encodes CASSLDWSSGGTGELFF.